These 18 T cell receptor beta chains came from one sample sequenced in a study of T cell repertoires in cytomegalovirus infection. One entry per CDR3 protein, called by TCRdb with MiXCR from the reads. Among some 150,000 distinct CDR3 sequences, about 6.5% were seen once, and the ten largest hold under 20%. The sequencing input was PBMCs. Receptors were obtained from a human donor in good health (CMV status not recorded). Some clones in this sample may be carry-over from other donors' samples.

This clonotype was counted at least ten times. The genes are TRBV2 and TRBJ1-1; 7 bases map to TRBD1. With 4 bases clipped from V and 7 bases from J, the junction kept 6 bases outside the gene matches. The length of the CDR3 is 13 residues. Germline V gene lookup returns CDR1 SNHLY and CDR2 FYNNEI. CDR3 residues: CASSADRIIEAFF. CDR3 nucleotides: TGTGCCAGCAGTGCGGACAGGATCATTGAAGCTTTCTTT.

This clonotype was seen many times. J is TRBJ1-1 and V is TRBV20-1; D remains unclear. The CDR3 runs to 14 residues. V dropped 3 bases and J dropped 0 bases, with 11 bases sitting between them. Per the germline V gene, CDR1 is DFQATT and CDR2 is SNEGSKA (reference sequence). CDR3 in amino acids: CSARGLVMNTEAFF. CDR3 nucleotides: TGCAGTGCTAGGGGCCTCGTTATGAACACTGAAGCTTTCTTT.

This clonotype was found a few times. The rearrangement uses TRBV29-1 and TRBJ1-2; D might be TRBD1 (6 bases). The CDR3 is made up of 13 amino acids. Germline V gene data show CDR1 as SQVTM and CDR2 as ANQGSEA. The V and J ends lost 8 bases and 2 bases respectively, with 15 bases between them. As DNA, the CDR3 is TGCAGCTCCACACAGGGACGGAACTATGGCTACACCTTC. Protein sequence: CSSTQGRNYGYTF. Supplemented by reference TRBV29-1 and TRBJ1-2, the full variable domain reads SAVISQKPSRDICQRGTSLTIQCQVDSQVTMMFWYRQQPGQSLTLIATANQGSEATYESGFVIDKFPISRPNLTFSTLTVSNMSPEDSSIYLCSSTQGRNYGYTFGSGTRLTVV.

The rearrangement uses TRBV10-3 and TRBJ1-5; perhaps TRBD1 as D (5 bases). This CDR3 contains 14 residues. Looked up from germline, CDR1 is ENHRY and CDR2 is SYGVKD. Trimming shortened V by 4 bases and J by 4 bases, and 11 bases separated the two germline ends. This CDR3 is CAISGGTQNQPQHF. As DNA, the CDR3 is TGTGCCATCAGTGGCGGGACCCAAAATCAGCCCCAGCATTTT.

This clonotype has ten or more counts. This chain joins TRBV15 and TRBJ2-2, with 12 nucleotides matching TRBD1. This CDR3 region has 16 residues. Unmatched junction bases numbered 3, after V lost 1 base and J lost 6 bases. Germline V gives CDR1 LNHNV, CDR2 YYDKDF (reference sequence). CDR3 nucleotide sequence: TGTGCCACCAGCAGAGCCGGGACAGGGGGCGCCGGGGAGCTGTTTTTT. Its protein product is CATSRAGTGGAGELFF.

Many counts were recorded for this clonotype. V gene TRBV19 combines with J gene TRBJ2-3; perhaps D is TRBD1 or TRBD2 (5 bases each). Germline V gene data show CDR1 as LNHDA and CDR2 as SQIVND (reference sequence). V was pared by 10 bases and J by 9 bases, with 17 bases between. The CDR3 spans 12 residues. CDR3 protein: CATGALFGTQYF. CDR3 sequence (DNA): TGTGCCACCGGGGCCCTTTTTGGGACGCAGTATTTT. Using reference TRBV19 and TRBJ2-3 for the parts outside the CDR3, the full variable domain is DGGITQSPKYLFRKEGQNVTLSCEQNLNHDAMYWYRQDPGQGLRLIYYSQIVNDFQKGDIAEGYSVSREKKESFPLTVTSAQKNPTAFYLCATGALFGTQYFGPGTRLTVL.

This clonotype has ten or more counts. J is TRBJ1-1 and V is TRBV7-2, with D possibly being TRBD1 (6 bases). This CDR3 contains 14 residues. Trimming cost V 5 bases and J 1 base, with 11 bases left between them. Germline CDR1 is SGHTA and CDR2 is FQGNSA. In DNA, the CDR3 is TGTGCCAGCAGCCGGGAGACAGGGAACACTGAAGCTTTCTTT. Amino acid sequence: CASSRETGNTEAFF.

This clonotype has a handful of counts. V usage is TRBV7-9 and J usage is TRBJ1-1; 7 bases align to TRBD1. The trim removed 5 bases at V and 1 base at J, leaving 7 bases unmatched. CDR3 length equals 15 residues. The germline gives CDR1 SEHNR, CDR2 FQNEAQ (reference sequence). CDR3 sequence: CASSRFGQENTEAFF. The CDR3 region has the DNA TGTGCCAGCAGCCGATTTGGACAGGAGAACACTGAAGCTTTCTTT. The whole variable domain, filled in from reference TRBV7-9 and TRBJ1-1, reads DTGVSQNPRHKITKRGQNVTFRCDPISEHNRLYWYRQTLGQGPEFLTYFQNEAQLEKSRLLSDRFSAERPKGSFSTLEIQRTEQGDSAMYLCASSRFGQENTEAFFGQGTRLTVV.

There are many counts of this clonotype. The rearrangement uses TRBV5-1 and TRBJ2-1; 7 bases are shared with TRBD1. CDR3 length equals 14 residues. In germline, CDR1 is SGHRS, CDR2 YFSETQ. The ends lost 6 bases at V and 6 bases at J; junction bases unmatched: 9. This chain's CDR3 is CASMLSGTANEQFF. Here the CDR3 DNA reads TGCGCCAGCATGTTAAGTGGGACAGCCAATGAGCAGTTCTTC.

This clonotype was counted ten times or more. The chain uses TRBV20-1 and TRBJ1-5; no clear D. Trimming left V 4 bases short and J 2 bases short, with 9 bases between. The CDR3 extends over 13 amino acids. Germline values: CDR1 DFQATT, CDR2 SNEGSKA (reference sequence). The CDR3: CSATPGGNQPQHF. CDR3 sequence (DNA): TGCAGTGCTACACCCGGAGGCAATCAGCCCCAGCATTTT.

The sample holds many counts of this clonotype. This chain's CDR3 is CASSLSGDYEQYF. In DNA form, the CDR3 reads TGTGCCAGCAGCTTATCTGGGGACTACGAGCAGTACTTC. The chain couples TRBV7-2 to TRBJ2-7; D gene ambiguous. Germline V gene sequence: CDR1 SGHTA, CDR2 FQGNSA. The CDR3 runs 13 residues. V lost 2 bases to trimming and J lost 3 bases, with 8 bases between them.

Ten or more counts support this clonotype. This CDR3 is CAISTDLRVAEQFF. The CDR3 region has the DNA TGTGCCATCAGCACAGACCTCAGGGTCGCTGAGCAGTTCTTC. The chain couples TRBV10-3 to TRBJ2-1, with D possibly TRBD1 on 5 matching bases. This CDR3 comprises 14 residues. CDR1 is ENHRY and CDR2 is SYGVKD in the germline V gene. V was pared by 6 bases and J by 9 bases, with 18 bases between.

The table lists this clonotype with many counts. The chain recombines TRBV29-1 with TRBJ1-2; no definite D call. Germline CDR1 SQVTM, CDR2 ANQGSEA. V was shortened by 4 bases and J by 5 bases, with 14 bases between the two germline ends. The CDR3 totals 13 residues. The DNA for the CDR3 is TGCAGCGTTGTATCAGCAGGAAGATATGGCTACACCTTC. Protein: CSVVSAGRYGYTF.

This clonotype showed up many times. CDR3 nucleotides: TGTGCCAGCAGCCGTTCTGAGGGCCTAGGTACGCAGTATTTT. Its translation: CASSRSEGLGTQYF. The rearrangement uses TRBV3-1 and TRBJ2-3, with D maybe TRBD2 (5 bases). The CDR3 totals 14 residues. Per the germline V gene, CDR1 is LGHDT and CDR2 is YNNKEL (reference sequence). V was trimmed by 4 bases and J by 8 bases, leaving 16 bases between them.

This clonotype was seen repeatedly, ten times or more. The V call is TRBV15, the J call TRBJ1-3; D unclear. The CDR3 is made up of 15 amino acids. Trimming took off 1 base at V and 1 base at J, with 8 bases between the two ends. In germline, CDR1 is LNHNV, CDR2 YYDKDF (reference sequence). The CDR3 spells CATSRVLGSGNTIYF. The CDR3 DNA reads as TGTGCCACCAGCAGAGTATTGGGGTCTGGAAACACCATATATTTT.

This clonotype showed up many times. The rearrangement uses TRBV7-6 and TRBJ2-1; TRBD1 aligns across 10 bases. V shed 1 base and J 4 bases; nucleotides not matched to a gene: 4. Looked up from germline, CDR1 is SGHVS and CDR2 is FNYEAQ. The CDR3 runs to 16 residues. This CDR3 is CASSLGSGQGYNEQFF. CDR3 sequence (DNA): TGTGCCAGCAGCTTAGGTTCGGGACAGGGGTACAATGAGCAGTTCTTC. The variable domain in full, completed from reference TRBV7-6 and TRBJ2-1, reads GAGVSQSPRYKVTKRGQDVALRCDPISGHVSLYWYRQALGQGPEFLTYFNYEAQQDKSGLPNDRFSAERPEGSISTLTIQRTEQRDSAMYRCASSLGSGQGYNEQFFGPGTRLTVL.

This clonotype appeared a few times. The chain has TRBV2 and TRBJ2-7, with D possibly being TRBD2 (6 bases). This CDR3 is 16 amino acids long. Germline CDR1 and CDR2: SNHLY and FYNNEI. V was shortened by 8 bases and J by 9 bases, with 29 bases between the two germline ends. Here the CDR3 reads CASGGVSSRGVLGQYF. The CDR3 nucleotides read TGTGCCAGCGGCGGGGTCTCTAGTCGGGGAGTGTTGGGGCAGTACTTC.

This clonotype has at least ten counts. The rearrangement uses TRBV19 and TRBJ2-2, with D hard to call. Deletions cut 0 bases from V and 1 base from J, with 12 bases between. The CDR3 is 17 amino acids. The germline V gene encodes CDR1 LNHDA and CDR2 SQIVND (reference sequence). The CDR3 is CASSIDEATVNTGELFF. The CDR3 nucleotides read TGTGCCAGTAGTATAGATGAGGCGACTGTGAACACCGGGGAGCTGTTTTTT.